Listed below are T cell receptor beta chains from one sample, sequenced in a study of cytomegalovirus exposure and HLA in healthy donors. Using immunoSEQ multiplex PCR, the repertoire was profiled, and TCRdb retains in-frame clones only, with some absent. The table includes 90,000 to 130,000 clones, more than 65% detected once. Sequenced: PBMCs. Every receptor here comes from a man aged 30 to 39 in good health and CMV-seropositive. CDR3s include the opening cysteine and the closing phenylalanine or tryptophan. The D gene is left open where the match is weak. Not all rows give a size; the values are once, few, many and, for expanded clones, a class.

>TRBV28|TRBJ1-2|.|16|.
CASSLARRDKVNGYTF
TGTGCCAGCAGTTTAGCTCGCCGGGACAAAGTCAATGGCTACACCTTC
>TRBV19|TRBJ1-5|once|16|.
CASMEGMVYSNQPQHF
TGTGCCAGTATGGAGGGTATGGTGTATAGCAATCAGCCCCAGCATTTT
>TRBV27|TRBJ1-6|once|16|.
CASSLWGGSYNSPLHF
TGTGCCAGCAGTTTATGGGGGGGCTCCTATAATTCACCCCTCCACTTT
>TRBV5-6|TRBJ1-1|once|12|.
CASSQQGPEAFF
TGTGCCAGCAGTCAACAGGGCCCTGAAGCTTTCTTT
>TRBV11-2|TRBJ2-5|.|15|TRBD2
CASSSLAGRGETQYF
TGTGCCAGCAGCTCCCTAGCGGGAAGGGGGGAGACCCAGTACTTC
>TRBV9|TRBJ2-7|once|18|TRBD2
CASSVGLAGARSSYEQYF
TGTGCCAGCAGCGTAGGGCTAGCGGGGGCCAGGAGCTCCTACGAGCAGTACTTC
>TRBV27|TRBJ2-5|.|13|.
CASSFARQQTQYF
TGTGCCAGCAGTTTCGCCCGACAGCAGACCCAGTACTTC
>TRBV7-2|TRBJ2-3|.|13|.
CASSTQTTDTQYF
TGTGCCAGCAGCACCCAAACTACAGATACGCAGTATTTT
>TRBV5-1|TRBJ2-1|few|15|TRBD1
CASLAGTQGGDEQFF
TGCGCCAGCCTGGCAGGGACACAGGGGGGTGATGAGCAGTTCTTC
>TRBV10-2|TRBJ1-6|once|13|.
CASSSGVSSPLHF
TGCGCCAGCAGTTCAGGGGTTAGTTCACCCCTCCACTTT
>TRBV6-6|TRBJ2-7|once|14|TRBD1
CASSRTGGLYEQYF
TGTGCCAGCAGTCGGACAGGGGGACTATACGAGCAGTACTTC
>TRBV6-5|TRBJ2-2|.|14|TRBD1
CASSPGTVTGELFF
TGTGCCAGCAGCCCCGGGACAGTCACCGGGGAGCTGTTTTTT
>TRBV6-5|TRBJ1-6|.|13|.
CASSYSGGMALHF
TGTGCCAGCAGTTACTCCGGGGGGATGGCCCTCCACTTT
>TRBV6-6|TRBJ1-2|.|10|.
CASGQDGYTF
TGTGCCAGCGGACAAGATGGCTACACCTTC
>TRBV6-5|TRBJ1-1|.|15|.
CASSLLSLVNTEAFF
TGTGCCAGCAGTTTACTAAGCCTAGTGAACACTGAAGCTTTCTTT
>TRBV30|TRBJ1-2|.|13|TRBD1
CAWTSDRGLGYTF
TGTGCCTGGACTTCGGACAGGGGGCTTGGCTACACCTTC
>TRBV21-1|TRBJ2-4|once|22|.
CASSPKSTAGQQIDLAKNIQYF
TGTGCCAGCAGCCCCAAGTCCACCGCGGGACAGCAAATAGATCTAGCCAAAAACATTCAGTACTTC
>TRBV5-4|TRBJ2-1|.|15|.
CASSRDSYSYNEQFF
TGTGCCAGCAGCCGCGACAGCTACTCCTACAATGAGCAGTTCTTC
>TRBV11-2|TRBJ2-4|.|17|.
CASSLVRPGGSKNIQYF
TGTGCCAGCAGCTTAGTTAGGCCAGGGGGGTCCAAAAACATTCAGTACTTC
>TRBV9|TRBJ2-2|.|17|TRBD1
CASSSSQDRGHNGELFF
TGTGCCAGCAGTTCCTCCCAGGACAGGGGGCATAACGGGGAGCTGTTTTTT
>TRBV10-1|TRBJ2-1|.|16|TRBD2
CASSESGLAGINEQFF
TGCGCCAGCAGTGAGTCCGGACTAGCGGGAATCAATGAGCAGTTCTTC
>TRBV9|TRBJ1-2|.|13|.
CASSGDSDYGYTF
TGTGCCAGCAGCGGCGACAGTGACTATGGCTACACCTTC
>TRBV6-5|TRBJ2-1|.|13|.
CASSYSTQREQFF
TGTGCCAGCAGTTACTCGACGCAGCGAGAGCAGTTCTTC
>TRBV27|TRBJ1-5|.|15|TRBD1
CASSDRTGDHQPQHF
TGTGCCAGCAGTGACCGGACAGGGGACCATCAGCCCCAGCATTTT
>TRBV9|TRBJ1-5|.|15|.
CASSEGEGWNQPQHF
TGTGCCAGCAGCGAGGGGGAGGGGTGGAACCAGCCCCAGCATTTT
>TRBV10-3|TRBJ1-2|.|14|TRBD1
CAISAGQPNYGYTF
TGTGCCATCAGCGCGGGACAGCCTAACTATGGCTACACCTTC
>TRBV28|TRBJ2-6|.|15|.
CASSLRGAGANVLTF
TGTGCCAGCAGTTTACGCGGGGCTGGGGCCAACGTCCTGACTTTC
>TRBV6-5|TRBJ1-1|.|12|.
CASRGVTGEAFF
TGTGCCTCCCGCGGGGTCACGGGTGAAGCTTTCTTT
>TRBV19|TRBJ1-2|once|14|.
CASSPTLHGYGYTF
TGTGCCAGTAGTCCCACGCTCCACGGCTATGGCTACACCTTC
>TRBV9|TRBJ2-5|.|16|TRBD2
CASSPWTSGLAETQYF
TGTGCCAGCAGCCCCTGGACTAGCGGGCTTGCAGAGACCCAGTACTTC
>TRBV5-6|TRBJ2-7|.|14|.
CASSLEGVTYEQYF
TGTGCCAGCAGCTTGGAAGGGGTGACCTACGAGCAGTACTTC
>TRBV5-4|TRBJ1-1|once|14|.
CASSLGGENTEAFF
TGTGCCAGCAGCTTGGGGGGAGAGAACACTGAAGCTTTCTTT
>TRBV28|TRBJ2-5|once|14|TRBD2
CASSFSSSGQTQYF
TGTGCCAGCAGTTTTTCGTCTAGCGGTCAGACCCAGTACTTC
>TRBV10-3|TRBJ1-2|.|14|.
CAISESWQVYGYTF
TGTGCCATCAGTGAGTCCTGGCAGGTTTACGGCTACACCTTC
>TRBV7-2|TRBJ1-1|.|12|TRBD1
CAISRGPTEAFF
TGTGCCATCAGCAGGGGGCCCACTGAAGCTTTCTTT
>TRBV29-1|TRBJ2-3|.|16|TRBD1
CSVEDRGDRVTDTQYF
TGCAGCGTTGAAGATCGGGGGGACAGGGTCACAGATACGCAGTATTTT
>TRBV4-2|TRBJ1-4|.|18|.
CASSQGSGSVVLGEKLFF
TGTGCCAGCAGCCAAGGGTCGGGGTCGGTGGTGCTTGGTGAAAAACTGTTTTTT
>TRBV7-9|TRBJ2-2|.|15|.
CASSPGQTTTGELFF
TGTGCCAGCAGCCCGGGACAAACTACTACCGGGGAGCTGTTTTTT
>TRBV19|TRBJ2-1|.|16|TRBD2
CASSTQLASSYNEQFF
TGTGCCAGTAGTACCCAACTAGCGAGCTCCTACAATGAGCAGTTCTTC
>TRBV5-4|TRBJ1-2|.|17|TRBD1
CASSSPGQGGPNYGYTF
TGTGCCAGCAGCTCCCCGGGACAGGGGGGTCCTAACTATGGCTACACCTTC
>TRBV6-5|TRBJ2-5|.|13|.
CASSKQVRETQYF
TGTGCCAGCAGTAAACAGGTTCGGGAGACCCAGTACTTC
>TRBV7-9|TRBJ2-7|.|15|TRBD2
CSSSLEASGVYEQYF
TGTTCCAGCAGCTTAGAGGCTAGCGGGGTATACGAGCAGTACTTC
>TRBV13|TRBJ2-5|once|16|TRBD2
CASSSLAGGRQETQYF
TGTGCCAGCAGCTCACTGGCGGGGGGACGCCAAGAGACCCAGTACTTC
>TRBV10-3|TRBJ2-1|.|17|.
CAISEPTRGGAYNEQFF
TGTGCCATCAGTGAGCCCACCAGAGGGGGGGCCTACAATGAGCAGTTCTTC
>TRBV6-5|TRBJ2-1|.|14|.
CASSISGLPPEQFF
TGTGCCAGCAGTATCTCGGGACTCCCACCTGAGCAGTTCTTC
>TRBV6-6|TRBJ1-6|.|15|TRBD1
CASIDRVSYNSPLHF
TGTGCCAGCATTGACAGGGTCTCCTATAATTCACCCCTCCACTTT
>TRBV7-2|TRBJ1-3|few|16|TRBD1
CASSPRQGGSGNTIYF
TGTGCCAGCAGCCCACGACAGGGAGGTTCTGGAAACACCATATATTTT
>TRBV6-5|TRBJ1-5|.|15|TRBD1
CASSPGQVFNQPQHF
TGTGCCAGCAGCCCGGGACAGGTCTTCAATCAGCCCCAGCATTTT
>TRBV4-3|TRBJ1-1|.|13|.
CASSWSGDTEAFF
TGCGCCAGCAGTTGGTCAGGGGACACTGAAGCTTTCTTT
>TRBV14|TRBJ2-5|.|15|.
CASSQGRVRQETQYF
TGTGCCAGCAGCCAAGGCAGGGTTCGACAAGAGACCCAGTACTTC
>TRBV30|TRBJ1-3|.|12|.
CAWILSGNTIYF
TGTGCCTGGATCCTCTCTGGAAACACCATATATTTT
>TRBV14|TRBJ1-2|.|13|.
CASSHRGNYGYTF
TGTGCCAGTAGCCACCGGGGGAACTATGGCTACACCTTC
>TRBV9|TRBJ2-2|.|13|TRBD2
CASSRGGAGELFF
TGTGCCAGCAGTAGGGGAGGGGCCGGGGAGCTGTTTTTT
>TRBV5-1|TRBJ2-5|.|16|TRBD2
CASSLASGGPTETQYF
TGCGCCAGCAGCTTGGCCTCGGGGGGGCCGACAGAGACCCAGTACTTC
>TRBV27|TRBJ1-2|.|14|.
CASSPPGTSYGYTF
TGTGCCAGCAGCCCCCCCGGGACAAGCTATGGCTACACCTTC
>TRBV5-6|TRBJ2-3|few|14|.
CASSFMGQGDTQYF
TGTGCCAGCAGCTTTATGGGGCAGGGAGATACGCAGTATTTT
>TRBV12-1|TRBJ1-4|.|14|.
CARSQGAANEKLFF
TGTGCCAGATCGCAGGGGGCAGCTAATGAAAAACTGTTTTTT
>TRBV7-9|TRBJ2-1|once|15|TRBD2
CASSFTSGSYNEQFF
TGTGCCAGCAGCTTCACTAGCGGCTCCTACAATGAGCAGTTCTTC
>TRBV7-9|TRBJ2-5|.|16|TRBD2
CASSDLSGGHRETQYF
TGTGCCAGCAGTGATCTAAGCGGGGGGCATCGGGAGACCCAGTACTTC